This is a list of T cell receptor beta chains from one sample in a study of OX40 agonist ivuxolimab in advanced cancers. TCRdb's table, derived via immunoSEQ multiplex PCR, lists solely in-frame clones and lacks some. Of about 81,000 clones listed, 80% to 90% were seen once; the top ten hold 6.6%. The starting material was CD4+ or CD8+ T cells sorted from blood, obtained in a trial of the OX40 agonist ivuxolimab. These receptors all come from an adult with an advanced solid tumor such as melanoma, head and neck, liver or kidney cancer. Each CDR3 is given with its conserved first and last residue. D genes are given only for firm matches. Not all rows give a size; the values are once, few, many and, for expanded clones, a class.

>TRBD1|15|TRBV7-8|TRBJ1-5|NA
CASSLTDRGGQPQHF
TGTGCCAGCAGCTTAACCGACAGGGGAGGTCAGCCCCAGCATTTT
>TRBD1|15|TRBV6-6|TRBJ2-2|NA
CASSYSGQGAGELFF
TGTGCCAGCAGTTACTCGGGACAGGGTGCGGGGGAGCTGTTTTTT
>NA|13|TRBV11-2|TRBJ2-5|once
CASSIQGPETQYF
TGTGCCAGCAGTATCCAGGGGCCAGAGACCCAGTACTTC
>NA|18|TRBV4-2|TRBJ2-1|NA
CASSQEGRTELPYNEQFF
TGTGCCAGCAGCCAAGAGGGGCGAACCGAATTACCCTACAATGAGCAGTTCTTC
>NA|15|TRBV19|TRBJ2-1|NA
CASSTGLSSYNEQFF
TGTGCCAGTAGTACAGGGCTTAGCTCCTACAATGAGCAGTTCTTC
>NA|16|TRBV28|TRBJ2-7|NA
CASSLKGLHPTYEQYF
TGTGCCAGCAGTTTAAAAGGGCTCCACCCGACCTACGAGCAGTACTTC
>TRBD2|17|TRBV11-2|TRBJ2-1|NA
CASSSRGVASGAAEQFF
TGTGCCAGCAGCTCGCGAGGTGTGGCTAGCGGAGCCGCGGAGCAGTTCTTC
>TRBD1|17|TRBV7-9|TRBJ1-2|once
CASSLAPGTGGNYGYTF
TGTGCCAGCAGCTTAGCCCCGGGGACAGGGGGTAACTATGGCTACACCTTC
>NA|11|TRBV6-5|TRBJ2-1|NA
CASSTTDEQFF
TGTGCCAGCAGTACGACGGATGAGCAGTTCTTC
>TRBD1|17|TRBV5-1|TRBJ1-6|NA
CASSEGQGAFGNSPLHF
TGCGCCAGCAGCGAAGGACAGGGGGCCTTCGGTAATTCACCCCTCCACTTT
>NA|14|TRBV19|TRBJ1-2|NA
CASRSDWTAYGYTF
TGTGCCAGTAGGTCGGATTGGACAGCCTATGGCTACACCTTC
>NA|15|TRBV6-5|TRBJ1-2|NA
CASSYRFVEDYGYTF
TGTGCCAGCAGTTACCGTTTCGTAGAGGACTATGGCTACACCTTC
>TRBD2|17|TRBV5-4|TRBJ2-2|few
CASSLATSGRRTGELFF
TGTGCCAGCAGCTTGGCGACTAGCGGGAGGCGTACCGGGGAGCTGTTTTTT
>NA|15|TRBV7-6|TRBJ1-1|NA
CASSLSLTKNTEAFF
TGTGCCAGCAGCTTATCCCTGACGAAGAACACTGAAGCTTTCTTT
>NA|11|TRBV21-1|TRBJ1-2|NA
CASSTVGGYTF
TGTGCCAGCAGTACAGTGGGCGGCTACACCTTC
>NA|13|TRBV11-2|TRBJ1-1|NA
CASSLGGNTEAFF
TGTGCCAGCAGCTTAGGGGGGAACACTGAAGCTTTCTTT
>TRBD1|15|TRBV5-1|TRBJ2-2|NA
CASSLEGGDTGELFF
TGCGCCAGCAGCCTCGAAGGGGGCGACACCGGGGAGCTGTTTTTT
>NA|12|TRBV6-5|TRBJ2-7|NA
CASSTGYYEQYF
TGTGCCAGCAGCACAGGGTACTACGAGCAGTACTTC
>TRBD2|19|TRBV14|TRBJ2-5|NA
CASSQALYAGTSEKGTQYF
TGTGCCAGCAGCCAAGCTCTGTATGCCGGGACTAGCGAAAAGGGGACCCAGTACTTC
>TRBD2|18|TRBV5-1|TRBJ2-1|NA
CASSLGLAGGRAYNEQFF
TGCGCCAGCAGCTTGGGGCTAGCGGGAGGAAGAGCCTACAATGAGCAGTTCTTC
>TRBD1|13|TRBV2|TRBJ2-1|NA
CASNQGARNEQFF
TGTGCCAGCAACCAGGGGGCGCGAAATGAGCAGTTCTTC
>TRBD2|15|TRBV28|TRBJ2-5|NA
CASSLGGRRGATQYF
TGTGCCAGCAGTTTAGGCGGGAGACGAGGGGCGACCCAGTACTTC
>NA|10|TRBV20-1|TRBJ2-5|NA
CSAGRETQYF
TGCAGTGCAGGGAGGGAGACCCAGTACTTC
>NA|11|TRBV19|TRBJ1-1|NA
CASTGITEAFF
TGTGCCAGTACGGGGATCACTGAAGCTTTCTTT
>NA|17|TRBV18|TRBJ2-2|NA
CASSPRGVAGNTGELFF
TGTGCCAGCTCACCACGAGGAGTCGCGGGAAATACCGGGGAGCTGTTTTTT
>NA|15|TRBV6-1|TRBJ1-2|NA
CASSLHPGRDYGYTF
TGTGCCAGCAGTTTACACCCGGGACGGGACTATGGCTACACCTTC
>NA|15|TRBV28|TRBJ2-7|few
CASSLGQGGKYEQYF
TGTGCCAGCAGTTTGGGGCAGGGGGGGAAATACGAGCAGTACTTC
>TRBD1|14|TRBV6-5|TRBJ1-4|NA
CASSPGQSNEKLFF
TGTGCCAGCAGCCCGGGACAGTCTAATGAAAAACTGTTTTTT
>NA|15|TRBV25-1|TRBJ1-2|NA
CASSSRGGPTYGYTF
TGTGCCAGCAGTAGCCGAGGAGGGCCCACCTATGGCTACACCTTC
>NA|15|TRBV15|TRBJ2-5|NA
CATSWGQGSGETQYF
TGTGCCACCAGCTGGGGACAAGGGTCTGGAGAGACCCAGTACTTC
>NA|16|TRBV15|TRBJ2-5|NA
CATSRDQGRLGETQYF
TGTGCCACCAGCAGAGACCAGGGGCGACTGGGGGAGACCCAGTACTTC
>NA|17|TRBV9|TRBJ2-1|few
CASSVEGNPAGYNEQFF
TGTGCCAGCAGCGTAGAGGGGAATCCCGCGGGATACAATGAGCAGTTCTTC
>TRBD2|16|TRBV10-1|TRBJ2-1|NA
CASSETGGVIGSEQFF
TGCGCCAGCAGTGAGACCGGGGGGGTTATCGGCTCTGAGCAGTTCTTC
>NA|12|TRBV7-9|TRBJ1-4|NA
CASSIRDEKLFF
TGTGCCAGCAGCATTAGAGATGAAAAACTGTTTTTT
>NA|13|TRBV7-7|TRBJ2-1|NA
CASSLAPDNEQFF
TGTGCTAGCAGCTTAGCGCCGGACAATGAGCAGTTCTTC
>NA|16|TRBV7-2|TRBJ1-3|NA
CASSGGLAGSGNTIYF
TGTGCCAGCAGCGGAGGATTAGCAGGCTCTGGAAACACCATATATTTT
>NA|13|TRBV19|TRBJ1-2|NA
CASSMRNYYGYTF
TGTGCCAGTAGTATGAGGAACTACTATGGCTACACCTTC
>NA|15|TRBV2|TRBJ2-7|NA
CASTEGLQGPQSQYF
TGTGCCAGCACCGAGGGTTTACAGGGCCCGCAGAGCCAGTACTTC
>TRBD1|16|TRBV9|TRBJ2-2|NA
CASSVSRDRNTGELFF
TGTGCCAGCAGCGTATCACGGGACAGAAACACCGGGGAGCTGTTTTTT
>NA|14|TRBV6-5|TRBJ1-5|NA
CASSYQGWGQPQHF
TGTGCCAGCAGTTACCAGGGTTGGGGCCAGCCCCAGCATTTT
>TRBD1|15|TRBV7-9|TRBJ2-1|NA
CASRPGQKLTNEQFF
TGTGCCAGCAGGCCGGGACAGAAGCTTACGAATGAGCAGTTCTTC
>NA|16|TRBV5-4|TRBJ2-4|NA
CASSPRGGLAKNIQYF
TGTGCCAGCAGCCCCCGTGGGGGGTTAGCCAAAAACATTCAGTACTTC
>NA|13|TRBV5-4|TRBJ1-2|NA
CASRSTRVWGYTF
TGTGCCAGCAGAAGCACCAGAGTTTGGGGCTACACCTTC
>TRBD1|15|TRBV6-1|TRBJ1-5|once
CASSERKTGYQPQHF
TGTGCCAGCAGTGAAAGAAAGACAGGGTATCAGCCCCAGCATTTT
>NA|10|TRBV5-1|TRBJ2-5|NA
CASSRETQYF
TGCGCCAGCAGCAGGGAGACCCAGTACTTC
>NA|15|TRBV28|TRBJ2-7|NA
CAMCLGKQPAYEQYF
TGTGCCATGTGTCTCGGAAAACAGCCGGCCTACGAGCAGTACTTC
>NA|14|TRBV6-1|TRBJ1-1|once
CASSESYKNTEAFF
TGTGCCAGCAGTGAAAGCTACAAGAACACTGAAGCTTTCTTT
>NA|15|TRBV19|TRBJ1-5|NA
CASTVDSASNQPQHF
TGTGCCAGTACCGTCGACAGCGCAAGCAATCAGCCCCAGCATTTT
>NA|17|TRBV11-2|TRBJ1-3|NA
CASSLRLPGQSGNTIYF
TGTGCCAGCAGCTTAAGGCTCCCCGGACAGTCTGGAAACACCATATATTTT
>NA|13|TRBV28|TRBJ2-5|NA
CASFGGQGKTQYF
TGTGCCAGCTTTGGGGGGCAGGGAAAGACCCAGTACTTC
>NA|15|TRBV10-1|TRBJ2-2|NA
CASAWLQRFPGELFF
TGCGCCAGCGCCTGGTTGCAAAGGTTTCCCGGGGAGCTGTTTTTT